This T cell receptor beta chain was sequenced in a study of blood T cell repertoires in COVID-19. CDR3 length equals 13 residues. CDR1 and CDR2 (germline): LGHDT, YNNKEL (reference sequence). Deletions cut 3 bases from V and 7 bases from J, with 12 bases between. Participants had their cohort set by participant-reported clinical history. Method: immunoSEQ multiplex PCR; TCRdb's copy keeps in-frame clones and lacks some. The repertoire consists of approximately 400,000 clones, with approximately 90% occurring once and the leading ten covering 1.2%. Material: PBMCs or T cells enriched from blood (not recorded which). The origin of this receptor is a young woman who had recovered from COVID-19. The rearrangement links TRBV3-1 (or the pseudogene TRBV3-2) to TRBJ2-5, with D possibly matching TRBD2 (7 bases). CDR3 in DNA: TGTGCCAGCAGCCAGGGGGGGCCAGGGACCCAGTACTTC. Amino acid sequence: CASSQGGPGTQYF.